These 2 T cell receptor beta chains originate from one sample sequenced in a study of blood T cell repertoires in COVID-19. Measured with immunoSEQ multiplex PCR; TCRdb has only the in-frame clones, and not every one. This repertoire shows 250,000 to 350,000 clones, 85% found once; its top ten account for under 3%. Sequenced sample: PBMCs or T cells enriched from blood (not recorded which). These receptors were obtained from a woman aged 45 to 65 who had recovered from COVID-19.

The chain employs TRBV7-8 and TRBJ2-5; D may be TRBD1 (6 bases). From germline, CDR1 is SGHVS and CDR2 FQNEAQ. The CDR3 spans 15 residues. V lost 1 base and J lost 1, with 10 bases in between. CDR3 loop: CASSLVTGTQETQYF. The CDR3 region has the DNA TGTGCCAGCAGCTTAGTAACAGGGACCCAAGAGACCCAGTACTTC.

This clone was observed a single time. The chain couples TRBV9 to TRBJ1-2, with 8 bases identical to TRBD1. The J segment lost 6 bases and the V segment lost 0 bases, leaving 4 bases of the junction unmatched. The germline V gene encodes CDR1 SGDLS and CDR2 YYNGEE. CDR3 length: 14 residues. CDR3 coding DNA: TGTGCCAGCAGCGTAGAGGCAGGGGGCGATGGCTACACCTTC. Protein product: CASSVEAGGDGYTF. Full variable domain (rest looked up from reference TRBV9 and TRBJ1-2): DSGVTQTPKHLITATGQRVTLRCSPRSGDLSVYWYQQSLDQGLQFLIQYYNGEERAKGNILERFSAQQFPDLHSELNLSSLELGDSALYFCASSVEAGGDGYTFGSGTRLTVV.